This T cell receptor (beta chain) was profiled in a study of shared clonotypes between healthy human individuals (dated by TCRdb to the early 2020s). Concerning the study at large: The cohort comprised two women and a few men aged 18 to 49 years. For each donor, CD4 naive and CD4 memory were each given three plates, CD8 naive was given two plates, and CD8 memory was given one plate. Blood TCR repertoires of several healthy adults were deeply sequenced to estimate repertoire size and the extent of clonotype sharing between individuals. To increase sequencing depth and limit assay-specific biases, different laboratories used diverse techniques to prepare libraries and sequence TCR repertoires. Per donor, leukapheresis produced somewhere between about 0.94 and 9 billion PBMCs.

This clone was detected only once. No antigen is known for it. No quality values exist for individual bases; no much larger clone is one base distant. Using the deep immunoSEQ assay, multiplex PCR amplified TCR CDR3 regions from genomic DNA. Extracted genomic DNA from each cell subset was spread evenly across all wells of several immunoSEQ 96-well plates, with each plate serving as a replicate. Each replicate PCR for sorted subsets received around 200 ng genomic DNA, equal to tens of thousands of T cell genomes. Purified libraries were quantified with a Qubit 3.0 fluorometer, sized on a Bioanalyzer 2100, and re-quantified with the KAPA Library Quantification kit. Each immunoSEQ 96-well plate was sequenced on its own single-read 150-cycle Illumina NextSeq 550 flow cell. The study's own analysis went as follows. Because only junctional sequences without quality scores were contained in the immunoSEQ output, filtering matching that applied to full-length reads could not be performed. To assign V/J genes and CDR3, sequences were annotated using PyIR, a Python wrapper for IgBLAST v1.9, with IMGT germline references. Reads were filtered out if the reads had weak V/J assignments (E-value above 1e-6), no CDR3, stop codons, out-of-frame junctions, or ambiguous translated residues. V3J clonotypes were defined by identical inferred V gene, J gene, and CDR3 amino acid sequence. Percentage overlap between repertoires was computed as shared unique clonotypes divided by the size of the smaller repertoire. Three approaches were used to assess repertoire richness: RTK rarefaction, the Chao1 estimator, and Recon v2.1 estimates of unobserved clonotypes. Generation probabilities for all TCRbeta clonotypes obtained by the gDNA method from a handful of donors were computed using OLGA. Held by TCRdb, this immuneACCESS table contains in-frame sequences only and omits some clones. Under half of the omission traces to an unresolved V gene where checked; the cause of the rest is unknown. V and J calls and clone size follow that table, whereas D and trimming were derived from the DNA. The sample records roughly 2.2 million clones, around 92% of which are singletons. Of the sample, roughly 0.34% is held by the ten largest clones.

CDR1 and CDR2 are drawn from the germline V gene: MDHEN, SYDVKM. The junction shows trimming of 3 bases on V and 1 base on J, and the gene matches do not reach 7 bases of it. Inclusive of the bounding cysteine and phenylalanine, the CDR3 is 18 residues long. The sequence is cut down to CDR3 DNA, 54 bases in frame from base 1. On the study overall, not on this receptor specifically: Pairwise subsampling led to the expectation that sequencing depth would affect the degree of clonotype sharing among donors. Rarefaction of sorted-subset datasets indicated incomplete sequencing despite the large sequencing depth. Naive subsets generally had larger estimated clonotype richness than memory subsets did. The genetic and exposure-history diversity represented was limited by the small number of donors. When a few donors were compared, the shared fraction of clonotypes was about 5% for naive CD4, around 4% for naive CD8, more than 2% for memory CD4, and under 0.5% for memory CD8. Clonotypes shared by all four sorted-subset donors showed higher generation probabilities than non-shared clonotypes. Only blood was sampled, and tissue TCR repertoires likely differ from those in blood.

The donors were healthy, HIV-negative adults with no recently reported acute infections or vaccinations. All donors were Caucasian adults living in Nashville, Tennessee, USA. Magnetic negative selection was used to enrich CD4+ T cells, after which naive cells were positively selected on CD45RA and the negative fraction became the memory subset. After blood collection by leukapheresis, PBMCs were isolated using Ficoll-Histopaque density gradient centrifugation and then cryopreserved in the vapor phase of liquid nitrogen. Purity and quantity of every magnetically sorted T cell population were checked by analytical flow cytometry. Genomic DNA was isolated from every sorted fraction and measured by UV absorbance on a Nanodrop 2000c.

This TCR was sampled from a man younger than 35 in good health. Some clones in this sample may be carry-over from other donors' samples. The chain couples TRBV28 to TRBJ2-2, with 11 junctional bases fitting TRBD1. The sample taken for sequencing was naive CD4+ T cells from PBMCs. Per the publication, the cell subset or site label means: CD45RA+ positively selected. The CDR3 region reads CASSFTWTGGENTGELFF. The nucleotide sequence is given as TGTGCCAGCAGTTTTACTTGGACAGGGGGCGAGAACACCGGGGAGCTGTTTTTT.